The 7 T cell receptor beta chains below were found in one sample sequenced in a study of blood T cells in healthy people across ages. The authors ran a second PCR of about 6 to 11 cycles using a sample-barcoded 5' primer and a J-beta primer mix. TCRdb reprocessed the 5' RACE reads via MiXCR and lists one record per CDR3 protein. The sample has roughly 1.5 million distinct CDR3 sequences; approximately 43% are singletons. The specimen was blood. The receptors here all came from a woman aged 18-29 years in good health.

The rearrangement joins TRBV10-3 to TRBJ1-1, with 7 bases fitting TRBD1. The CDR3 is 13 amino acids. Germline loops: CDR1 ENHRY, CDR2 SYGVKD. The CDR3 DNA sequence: TGTGCACACAAAAAGGGGGCAGGGACTGAAGCTTTCTTT. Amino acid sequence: CAHKKGAGTEAFF.

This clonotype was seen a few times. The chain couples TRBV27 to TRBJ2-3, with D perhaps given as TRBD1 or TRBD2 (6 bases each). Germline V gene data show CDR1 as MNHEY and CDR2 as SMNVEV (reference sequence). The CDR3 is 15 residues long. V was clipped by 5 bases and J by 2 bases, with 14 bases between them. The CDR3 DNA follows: TGTGCCAGCAGTCCCCTCCGGGGGCCCACAGATACGCAGTATTTT. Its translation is CASSPLRGPTDTQYF.

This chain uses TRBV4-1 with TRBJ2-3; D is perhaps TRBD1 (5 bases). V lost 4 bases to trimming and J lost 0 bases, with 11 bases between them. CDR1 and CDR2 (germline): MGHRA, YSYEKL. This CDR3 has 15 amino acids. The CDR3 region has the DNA TGCGCCAGCAGCCCCGAAGGGGATAGCACAGATACGCAGTATTTT. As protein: CASSPEGDSTDTQYF.

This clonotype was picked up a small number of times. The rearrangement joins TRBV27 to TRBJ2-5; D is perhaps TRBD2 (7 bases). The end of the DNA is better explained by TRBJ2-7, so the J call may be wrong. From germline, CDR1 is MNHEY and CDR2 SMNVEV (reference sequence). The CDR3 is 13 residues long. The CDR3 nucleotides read TGTGCCAGCAGTTGGGGGGGGCCCTCCGAGCAGTACTTC. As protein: CASSWGGPSEQYF.

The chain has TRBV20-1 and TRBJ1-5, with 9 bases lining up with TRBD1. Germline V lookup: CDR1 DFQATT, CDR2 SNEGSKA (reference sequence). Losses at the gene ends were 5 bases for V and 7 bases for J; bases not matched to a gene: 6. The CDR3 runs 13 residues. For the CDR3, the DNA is TGCAGTGCTCACAGGGGGCCGGGGCAGCCCCAGCATTTT. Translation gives CSAHRGPGQPQHF.

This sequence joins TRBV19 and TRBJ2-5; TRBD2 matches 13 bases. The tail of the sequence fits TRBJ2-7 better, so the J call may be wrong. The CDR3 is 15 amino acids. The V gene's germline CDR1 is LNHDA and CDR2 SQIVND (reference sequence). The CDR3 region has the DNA TGTGCCAGTAGTTCGGGACTAGCGGGGAGGAACGAGCAGTACTTC. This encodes CASSSGLAGRNEQYF.

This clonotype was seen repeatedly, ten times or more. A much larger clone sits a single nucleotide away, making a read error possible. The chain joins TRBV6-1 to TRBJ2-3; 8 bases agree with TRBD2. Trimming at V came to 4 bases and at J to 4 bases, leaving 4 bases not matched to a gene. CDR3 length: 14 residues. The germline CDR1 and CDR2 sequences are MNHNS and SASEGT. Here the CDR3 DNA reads TGTGCCAGCAGTGGACGAGCGGGAGCAGATACGCAGTATTTT. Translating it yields CASSGRAGADTQYF.